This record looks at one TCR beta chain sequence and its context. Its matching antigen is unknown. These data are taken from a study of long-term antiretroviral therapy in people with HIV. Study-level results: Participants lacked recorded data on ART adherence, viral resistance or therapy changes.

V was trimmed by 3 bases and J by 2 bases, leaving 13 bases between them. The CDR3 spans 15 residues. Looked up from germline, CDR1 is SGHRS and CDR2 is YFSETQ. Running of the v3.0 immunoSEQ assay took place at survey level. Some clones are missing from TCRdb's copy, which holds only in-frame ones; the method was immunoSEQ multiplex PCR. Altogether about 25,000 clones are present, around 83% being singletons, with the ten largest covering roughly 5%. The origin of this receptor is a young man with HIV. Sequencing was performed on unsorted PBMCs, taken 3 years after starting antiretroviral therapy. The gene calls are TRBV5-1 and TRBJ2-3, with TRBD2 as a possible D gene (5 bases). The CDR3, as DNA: TGCGCCAGCAGCTCCCAGATAGCGAACACAGATACGCAGTATTTT. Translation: CASSSQIANTDTQYF.